This entry lists 16 T cell receptor beta chains sequenced from one sample in a study of cytomegalovirus exposure and HLA in healthy donors (dated by TCRdb to about 2017). Libraries were constructed by the immunoSEQ multiplex PCR assay. The multiplex PCR relied on a mix of 60 forward primers for TCR Vbeta segments and 13 reverse primers for TCR Jbeta segments. Drawn from immuneACCESS, this table holds only the in-frame rearrangements with V and J called that TCRdb kept. Clones are partly lost; checked studies trace under half to an unresolved V gene and leave the rest unexplained. The sample yields tens of thousands of clones; around 72% were counted once. The ten largest clones capture 14% of the sample. The material sequenced was PBMCs. These receptors were taken from a male donor in good health and CMV-seropositive.

The V gene is TRBV19, the J gene TRBJ2-1; the match to TRBD2 covers 8 bases. CDR1 and CDR2 from the germline V gene are LNHDA and SQIVND (reference sequence). Germline trimming cut 7 bases from V and 1 base from J; bases unmatched to any gene: 9. CDR3 length equals 16 residues. This CDR3 reads CASTPSGGVSYNEQFF. The DNA for the CDR3 is TGTGCCAGTACCCCGTCGGGGGGGGTGTCCTACAATGAGCAGTTCTTC. The full variable domain, with the rest looked up from reference TRBV19 and TRBJ2-1, is DGGITQSPKYLFRKEGQNVTLSCEQNLNHDAMYWYRQDPGQGLRLIYYSQIVNDFQKGDIAEGYSVSREKKESFPLTVTSAQKNPTAFYLCASTPSGGVSYNEQFFGPGTRLTVL.

The rearrangement links TRBV5-1 to TRBJ2-5; the match to TRBD1 covers 11 bases. Germline trimming cut 0 bases from V and 4 bases from J; bases unmatched to any gene: 5. This CDR3 is 16 amino acids long. CDR1 and CDR2 from the germline V gene are SGHRS and YFSETQ. Here the CDR3 reads CASSLVDGTGGETQYF. The CDR3 coding sequence is TGCGCCAGCAGCTTGGTTGACGGGACAGGGGGAGAGACCCAGTACTTC.

This clone was found a few times. V gene TRBV18 combines with J gene TRBJ1-6, with 8 bases lining up with TRBD1. Germline loops: CDR1 KGHSH, CDR2 LQKENI. Germline trimming cut 5 bases from V and 9 bases from J; bases unmatched to any gene: 9. This CDR3 has 15 amino acids. DNA of the CDR3: TGTGCCAGCTCAAAACAGGGGGAGCGGGTTTCACCCCTCCACTTT. This encodes CASSKQGERVSPLHF.

The chain uses TRBV5-1 and TRBJ2-7; D unclear. Deletions cut 0 bases from V and 1 base from J, with 11 bases between. CDR1 and CDR2 (germline): SGHRS, YFSETQ. The CDR3 is 15 residues long. CDR3 in DNA: TGCGCCAGCAGCTTGGTCCCAGGTGCATCCTACGAGCAGTACTTC. The encoded protein is CASSLVPGASYEQYF.

V and J are TRBV6-1 and TRBJ2-5; TRBD2 matches 7 bases. The ends lost 3 bases at V and 5 bases at J; junction bases unmatched: 15. In germline, CDR1 is MNHNS, CDR2 SASEGT. The CDR3 extends over 17 amino acids. CDR3 sequence (DNA): TGTGCCAGCAGTGAGAGGGCTAGCGGTCCTGGGAGGGAGACCCAGTACTTC. Residues: CASSERASGPGRETQYF.

The rearrangement links TRBV7-2 to TRBJ2-3; 10 nucleotides line up with TRBD1. The CDR3 length is 15 residues. Germline assignment: CDR1 SGHTA and CDR2 FQGNSA. Trimming at V came to 3 bases and at J to 4 bases, leaving 4 bases not matched to a gene. This CDR3 reads CASSLYGTGADTQYF. In DNA form, the CDR3 reads TGTGCCAGCAGCTTGTACGGGACAGGGGCAGATACGCAGTATTTT.

This clone was seen a handful of times. The gene calls are TRBV7-9 and TRBJ2-3, with a possible D match to TRBD2 (5 bases). Germline V gene sequence: CDR1 SEHNR, CDR2 FQNEAQ (reference sequence). There are 17 residues in the CDR3. The V end was cut by 5 bases, the J end by 1 base, with 19 bases between. The chain's CDR3 is CASSPQVGAERTDTQYF. The CDR3 DNA is TGTGCCAGCAGCCCTCAGGTGGGAGCGGAGCGCACAGATACGCAGTATTTT.

The chain carries TRBV10-3 and TRBJ2-5; D gene ambiguous. The CDR3 consists of 13 residues. Germline V gene sequence: CDR1 ENHRY, CDR2 SYGVKD. V was shortened by 0 bases and J by 5 bases, with 7 bases between the two germline ends. Here the CDR3 reads CAISESRLETQYF. CDR3 sequence (DNA): TGTGCCATCAGTGAGTCGCGGTTGGAGACCCAGTACTTC.

The V call is TRBV2, the J call TRBJ2-3, with D perhaps TRBD2 (5 bases). This CDR3 spans 15 amino acids. The ends were cut back, 7 bases at V and 3 bases at J, with 17 bases in the middle. Germline V gene data show CDR1 as SNHLY and CDR2 as FYNNEI. The CDR3 is CASNRRRTGTDTQYF. For the CDR3, the DNA is TGTGCCAGCAACCGCCGAAGGACGGGGACAGATACGCAGTATTTT.

This chain connects TRBV5-1 to TRBJ2-3, with D uncertain. Germline CDR1 and CDR2: SGHRS and YFSETQ. The CDR3 loop spans 14 amino acids. Trimming pared 2 bases from V and 3 bases from J, leaving 10 bases between. Here the CDR3 reads CASSLFAETDTQYF. The CDR3 nucleotides read TGCGCCAGCAGCTTATTCGCGGAAACAGATACGCAGTATTTT. Using reference TRBV5-1 and TRBJ2-3 for the parts outside the CDR3, the full variable domain is KAGVTQTPRYLIKTRGQQVTLSCSPISGHRSVSWYQQTPGQGLQFLFEYFSETQRNKGNFPGRFSGRQFSNSRSEMNVSTLELGDSALYLCASSLFAETDTQYFGPGTRLTVL.

The gene calls are TRBV4-2 and TRBJ1-6, with D uncertain. V was shortened by 1 base and J by 0 bases, with 7 bases between the two germline ends. Germline V CDR1 and CDR2: LGHNA, YNFKEQ. The CDR3 totals 16 residues. Here the CDR3 reads CASSQVTSSYNSPLHF. For the CDR3, the DNA is TGTGCCAGCAGCCAAGTCACGAGCTCCTATAATTCACCCCTCCACTTT.

This clone was counted a few times. The chain uses TRBV28 and TRBJ2-5; D is possibly TRBD2 (6 bases). The V end was cut by 5 bases, the J end by 6 bases, with 19 bases between. Germline lookup yields CDR1 MDHEN and CDR2 SYDVKM. The CDR3 covers 15 residues. The CDR3 DNA reads TGTGCCAGCAGTCTTGGAGGGGCGGCGGGAAAGACCCAGTACTTC. Residues: CASSLGGAAGKTQYF.

V usage is TRBV30 and J usage is TRBJ2-7; 8 nucleotides agree with TRBD2. Germline CDR1 GTSNPN, CDR2 SVGIG (reference sequence). V lost 0 bases and J lost 9; bases outside the gene matches: 10. This CDR3 has 14 amino acids. This CDR3 reads CAWSVRLAGPTQYF. The CDR3 DNA reads TGTGCCTGGAGTGTCAGGCTAGCGGGTCCTACGCAGTACTTC.

V gene TRBV5-1 combines with J gene TRBJ2-5; 11 bases match TRBD2. V dropped 4 bases and J dropped 5; count of bases not matched to a gene: 10. The germline CDR1 and CDR2 sequences are SGHRS and YFSETQ. The CDR3 is 16 amino acids. The CDR3 sequence: CASSPSSGRALETQYF. The CDR3 nucleotides read TGCGCCAGCAGCCCAAGTAGCGGGAGGGCTCTGGAGACCCAGTACTTC. Complete variable domain (other parts from reference TRBV5-1 and TRBJ2-5): KAGVTQTPRYLIKTRGQQVTLSCSPISGHRSVSWYQQTPGQGLQFLFEYFSETQRNKGNFPGRFSGRQFSNSRSEMNVSTLELGDSALYLCASSPSSGRALETQYFGPGTRLLVL.

Comment on this clone: The junction departs from germline at one end; a sequencing error may be responsible. V is TRBV7-9 and J is TRBJ2-1; TRBD1 matches at 7 bases. CDR3 length: 12 amino acids. In germline, CDR1 is SEHNR, CDR2 FQNEAQ (reference sequence). The CDR3 sequence is CSRQGLGDEQFF. The CDR3 DNA is TGTTCCAGACAGGGCCTCGGAGATGAGCAGTTCTTC.

A word on this clone: The same CDR3 also results from other DNA sequences found in this sample. V is TRBV19 and J is TRBJ2-7, with 8 positions matching TRBD1. Germline trimming cut 4 bases from V and 4 bases from J; bases unmatched to any gene: 6. The CDR3 length is 14 residues. Germline assignment: CDR1 LNHDA and CDR2 SQIVND (reference sequence). CDR3 DNA: TGTGCCAGTAGTAGAGGGCAGGGGGCATACGAGCAGTACTTC. This gives the protein CASSRGQGAYEQYF.